A selection of T cell receptor beta chains follows, all from one sample in a study of shared clonotypes between healthy human individuals. Produced via immunoSEQ multiplex PCR; TCRdb's table is partial and in-frame only. The sample carries under 2,000,000 clones, about 94% recorded once. Sequenced: naive CD8+ T cells sorted from blood. These TCRs come from a man aged 18 to 35 in good health. CDR3s include the opening cysteine and the closing phenylalanine or tryptophan. D genes are given only for firm matches. Rows give clone size only sometimes, using once, few, many, or a class for an expanded clone.

v_gene	len	j_gene	d_gene	abundance	CDR3nt	CDR3aa
TRBV6-6	16	TRBJ1-2	.	.	TGTGCCAGCAGTTACTCGATAGGCGTCGGACTCGGGGGCTACACCTTC	CASSYSIGVGLGGYTF
TRBV10-2	13	TRBJ1-1	.	.	TGCGCCAGCAGTGACAGGGCCGGAACTGAAGCTTTCTTT	CASSDRAGTEAFF
TRBV4-1	15	TRBJ2-7	.	.	TGCGCCAGCAGCCAAGGCTCGGGCAGTAGCTACGAGCAGTACTTC	CASSQGSGSSYEQYF
TRBV28	16	TRBJ1-6	.	.	TGTGCCAGCAGCGGGGACACGTGGACCTATAATTCACCCCTCCACTTT	CASSGDTWTYNSPLHF
TRBV14	13	TRBJ2-7	TRBD1	.	TGTGCCAGCGCCACAGGGGCCGGCTACGAGCAGTACTTC	CASATGAGYEQYF
TRBV2	12	TRBJ2-7	.	.	TGTGCCAGCCTCGGGTCTTTCTACGAGCAGTACTTC	CASLGSFYEQYF
TRBV10-3	17	TRBJ2-1	TRBD2	.	TGTGCCATCAGTGAGGTTGCTAACGGCGGGAGGAGCGATGAGCAGTTCTTC	CAISEVANGGRSDEQFF
TRBV28	14	TRBJ1-1	.	.	TGTGCCAGCAGTTTACGAGGGGAAGGCACTGAAGCTTTCTTT	CASSLRGEGTEAFF
TRBV21-1	17	TRBJ2-7	.	.	TGTGCCAGCAGCAATAATCCGCGGGGGGAAGCCTCCTACGAGCAGTACTTC	CASSNNPRGEASYEQYF
TRBV11-2	14	TRBJ1-5	.	.	TGTGCCAGCAGCTTAAGGGGTGGCAATCAGCCCCAGCATTTT	CASSLRGGNQPQHF
TRBV27	13	TRBJ2-7	.	.	TGTGCCAGCAGTTCCGGGCGGGGCTACGAGCAGTACTTC	CASSSGRGYEQYF
TRBV5-8	16	TRBJ1-1	TRBD1	once	TGTGCCAGCAGTCCGAACCCGGGACAGATGAACACTGAAGCTTTCTTT	CASSPNPGQMNTEAFF
TRBV7-2	15	TRBJ2-7	.	.	TGTGCCAGCAGCTTAGCAGGGGGGAGTCTCTACGAGCAGTACTTC	CASSLAGGSLYEQYF
TRBV2	14	TRBJ2-7	TRBD2	.	TGTGCCAGCAGTGGACTAGCGGGAGACTACGAGCAGTACTTC	CASSGLAGDYEQYF
TRBV6-6	14	TRBJ1-1	.	.	TGTGCCAGCAGAAATCAGGGGAAGAACACTGAAGCTTTCTTT	CASRNQGKNTEAFF
TRBV5-6	15	TRBJ2-4	.	.	TGTGCCAGCAGCTTATCCGGGACGCACAAAAACATTCAGTACTTC	CASSLSGTHKNIQYF
TRBV9	13	TRBJ2-5	TRBD2	.	TGTGCCAGCAGCGCGGGGGGAGAGGGGACCCAGTACTTC	CASSAGGEGTQYF
TRBV7-9	13	TRBJ1-2	TRBD1	once	TGTGCCAGCAGCATTACAGGGGGATATGGCTACACCTTC	CASSITGGYGYTF
TRBV7-8	14	TRBJ2-7	TRBD1	.	TGTGCCAGCAGCTCGGGACAGGGATATTACGAGCAGTACTTC	CASSSGQGYYEQYF
TRBV30	13	TRBJ2-5	.	.	TGTGCCTGGAGTGAGGACATGGAGGAGACCCAGTACTTC	CAWSEDMEETQYF
TRBV7-9	16	TRBJ1-4	.	.	TGTGCCAGCAGCCTCTCCCGGGACCGAACTAATGAAAAACTGTTTTTT	CASSLSRDRTNEKLFF
TRBV10-2	15	TRBJ1-4	.	.	TGCGCCAGCAGTGAGTCCTTAGGGGATAGGAGAAAACTGTTTTTT	CASSESLGDRRKLFF
TRBV30	13	TRBJ2-7	.	.	TGTGCCTGGAGTGTAGGTCTCCCCTACGAGCAGTACTTC	CAWSVGLPYEQYF
TRBV5-4	15	TRBJ2-1	.	.	TGTGCCAGCAGCACGGTCAGCGGTGCCTACAATGAGCAGTTCTTC	CASSTVSGAYNEQFF
TRBV11-2	15	TRBJ2-5	.	once	TGTGCCAGCAGCCCGTGGGGGGGCGCAATGGAGACCCAGTACTTC	CASSPWGGAMETQYF
TRBV9	12	TRBJ2-2	.	.	TGTGCCAGCAGCCCTTGGCCCGGGGAGCTGTTTTTT	CASSPWPGELFF
TRBV21-1	17	TRBJ2-3	.	.	TGTGCCAGCAGCAAATCGGGACTAGCTCCGCTTGCAGATACGCAGTATTTT	CASSKSGLAPLADTQYF
TRBV6-5	15	TRBJ1-1	.	.	TGTGCCAGCAGTCAGTTAACAGGGCTGAACACTGAAGCTTTCTTT	CASSQLTGLNTEAFF
TRBV30	15	TRBJ1-2	TRBD1	.	TGTGCCTGTAGTACGCAGGGGGCCTTATACTATGGCTACACCTTC	CACSTQGALYYGYTF
TRBV19	14	TRBJ1-1	TRBD1	.	TGTGCCAGTAGTGTATGGACAGGGGGCACTGAAGCTTTCTTT	CASSVWTGGTEAFF
TRBV6-5	12	TRBJ2-6	.	.	TGTGCCAGCAGTTACTCGACAGACGTCCTGACTTTC	CASSYSTDVLTF
TRBV2	16	TRBJ1-5	.	.	TGTGCCAGCAGTGAAGGGCAGATCGATAGCAATCAGCCCCAGCATTTT	CASSEGQIDSNQPQHF